The sequence of this T cell receptor beta chain was determined in a study of technical replicates of blood from a handful of donors. The protocol was immunoSEQ multiplex PCR, while the TCRdb copy is restricted to in-frame clones and leaves out a portion. The sample yields fewer than 85,000 clones, 90% seen once. The source of this sequence is a human donor in good health. Some clones in this sample may be carry-over from other donors' samples. Sequenced input: PBMCs.

This CDR3 reads CASSLRTAPGPEAFF. Here the CDR3 DNA reads TGTGCCAGCAGCTTAAGGACAGCCCCAGGACCTGAAGCTTTCTTT. The rearrangement joins TRBV7-2 to TRBJ1-1; a possible D gene is TRBD1 (6 bases). The germline V gene has CDR1 SGHTA and CDR2 FQGNSA. The CDR3 length is 15 residues. V dropped 2 bases and J dropped 6 bases, with 16 bases sitting between them. The entire variable domain, with the rest obtained from reference TRBV7-2 and TRBJ1-1, is as follows: GAGVSQSPSNKVTEKGKDVELRCDPISGHTALYWYRQSLGQGLEFLIYFQGNSAPDKSGLPSDRFSAERTGGSVSTLTIQRTQQEDSAVYLCASSLRTAPGPEAFFGQGTRLTVV.